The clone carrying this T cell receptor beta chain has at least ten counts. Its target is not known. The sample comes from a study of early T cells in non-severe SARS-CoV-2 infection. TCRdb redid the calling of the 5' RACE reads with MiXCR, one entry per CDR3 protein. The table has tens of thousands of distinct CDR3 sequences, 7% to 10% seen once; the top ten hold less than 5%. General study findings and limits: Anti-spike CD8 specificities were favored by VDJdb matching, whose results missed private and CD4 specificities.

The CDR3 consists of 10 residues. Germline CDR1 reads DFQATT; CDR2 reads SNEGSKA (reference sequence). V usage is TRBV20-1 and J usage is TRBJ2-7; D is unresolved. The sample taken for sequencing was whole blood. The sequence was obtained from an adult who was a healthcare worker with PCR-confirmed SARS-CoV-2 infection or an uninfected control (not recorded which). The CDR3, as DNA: TGCAGAGGTGGTCATAAGGGGCAGTACTTC. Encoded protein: CRGGHKGQYF.